The clone carrying this T cell receptor (beta chain) was detected only once. Its antigen is undetermined. The data derive from a study of OX40 agonist ivuxolimab in advanced cancers. Study details: Ivuxolimab doses were 0.01, 0.1, 0.3, 1.5, 3 or 10 mg/kg every 2 weeks.

Notes on the study in general: Certain nonresponding patients likewise had low normalized T-cell clonal expansion. Circulating CD4+ and CD8+ T cells showed clonal expansion by week 6 at 0.1 to 3.0 mg/kg.

Assay: immunoSEQ multiplex PCR; the TCRdb copy retains only in-frame clones and omits some. The sample holds roughly 92,000 clones, 92% seen once. It was autoimmune disease history or systemic immunosuppression that excluded patients. Germline V gives CDR1 SGHRS, CDR2 YFSETQ. This CDR3 has 16 residues. Losses at the gene ends were 4 bases for V and 0 bases for J; bases not matched to a gene: 4. V is TRBV5-1 and J is TRBJ2-3; 11 bases map to TRBD2. The receptor's source is an adult with an advanced solid tumor such as melanoma, head and neck, liver or kidney cancer. The material was CD4+ or CD8+ T cells sorted from blood, obtained in a trial of the OX40 agonist ivuxolimab. DNA for the CDR3: TGCGCCAGCAGCCTCGGGACTAGCGGTAGCACAGATACGCAGTATTTT. Translating it yields CASSLGTSGSTDTQYF.